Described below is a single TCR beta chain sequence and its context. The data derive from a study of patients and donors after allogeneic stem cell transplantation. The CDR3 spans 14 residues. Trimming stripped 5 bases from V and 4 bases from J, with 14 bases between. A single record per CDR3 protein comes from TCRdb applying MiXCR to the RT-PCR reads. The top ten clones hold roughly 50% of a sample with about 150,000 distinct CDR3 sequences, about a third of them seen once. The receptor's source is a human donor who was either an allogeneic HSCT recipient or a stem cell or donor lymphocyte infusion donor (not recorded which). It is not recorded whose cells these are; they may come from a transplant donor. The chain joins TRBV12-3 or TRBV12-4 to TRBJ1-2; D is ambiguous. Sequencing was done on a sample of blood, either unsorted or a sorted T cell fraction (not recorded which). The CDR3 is CASSHSGRTYGYTF. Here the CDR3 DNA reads TGTGCCAGCAGTCACAGCGGCAGAACCTATGGCTACACCTTC.